A selection of T cell receptor beta chains follows, all from one sample in a study of cytomegalovirus exposure and HLA in healthy donors. Generated by immunoSEQ multiplex PCR, the TCRdb table keeps only in-frame clones and is missing some. The data hold about 220,000 clones, with 75% to 80% observed a single time. Sequencing used PBMCs. The receptors originated from a male donor in good health and CMV-seronegative. The CDR3 runs from the conserved cysteine through the conserved F or W. D genes are given only for firm matches. Size is stated for part of the rows, as once, few or many counts, or as a class when the clone is expanded.

CDR3aa | abundance | j_gene | d_gene | v_gene
CASSEGGSGGPDTQYF | NA | TRBJ2-3 | TRBD2 | TRBV4-2
CASSRMTSSTDTQYF | once | TRBJ2-3 | TRBD2 | TRBV19
CASSWADRGGNYGYTF | NA | TRBJ1-2 | TRBD1 | TRBV5-4
CASKAGQEAFF | NA | TRBJ1-1 | NA | TRBV19
CAWSGRGNTGELFF | NA | TRBJ2-2 | NA | TRBV30
CASSAGWGYTF | NA | TRBJ1-2 | NA | TRBV9
CASSYLSSGNEQFF | NA | TRBJ2-1 | TRBD2 | TRBV6-5
CSVESGQGKSYEQYF | NA | TRBJ2-7 | TRBD1 | TRBV29-1
CASEWGFANYGYTF | NA | TRBJ1-2 | NA | TRBV6-1
CASSLGDRGWGYTF | NA | TRBJ1-2 | TRBD1 | TRBV4-1
CASSLVSSGNTIYF | few | TRBJ1-3 | NA | TRBV5-6
CASSYRDRAGGYTF | NA | TRBJ1-2 | TRBD1 | TRBV6-5
CASSLRIPGETQYF | NA | TRBJ2-5 | NA | TRBV11-2
CAWTWGRGGLSDTQYF | NA | TRBJ2-3 | TRBD2 | TRBV30
CASSQDPPGLAFDEQFF | NA | TRBJ2-1 | TRBD2 | TRBV4-3
CASKGPGGLASDTQYF | NA | TRBJ2-3 | TRBD2 | TRBV28
CASSLVTGLGIQPQHF | NA | TRBJ1-5 | NA | TRBV7-9
CASSPRDRIAYEQYF | NA | TRBJ2-7 | TRBD1 | TRBV7-9
CASSSGGAIGELFF | NA | TRBJ2-2 | TRBD2 | TRBV27
CASSLNRGGTGELFF | once | TRBJ2-2 | NA | TRBV7-8
CAISENRDNIQYF | NA | TRBJ2-4 | NA | TRBV10-3
CSVVVRPGQGEQFF | NA | TRBJ2-1 | NA | TRBV29-1
CASSPGQSSGANVLTF | NA | TRBJ2-6 | NA | TRBV28
CASSLSVRTGELFF | NA | TRBJ2-2 | NA | TRBV28
CASSRPTPHQETQYF | NA | TRBJ2-5 | NA | TRBV5-4
CASSLETSGTQYF | NA | TRBJ2-5 | TRBD2 | TRBV7-9
CASTMTSGNNEQFF | NA | TRBJ2-1 | TRBD2 | TRBV5-1
CASSVEARDYTDTQYF | few | TRBJ2-3 | NA | TRBV9
CASKSVGNQPQHF | NA | TRBJ1-5 | NA | TRBV13
CAISGAPGGTYEQYF | NA | TRBJ2-7 | TRBD2 | TRBV10-3
CATSRERESYNEQFF | NA | TRBJ2-1 | TRBD2 | TRBV15
CASSLQGAYYGYTF | few | TRBJ1-2 | TRBD1 | TRBV5-8
CASSFGQGATIYF | few | TRBJ1-3 | TRBD1 | TRBV7-3
CASSLVLRADTQYF | NA | TRBJ2-3 | NA | TRBV7-2
CASSLGAGATNQPQHF | NA | TRBJ1-5 | NA | TRBV5-6